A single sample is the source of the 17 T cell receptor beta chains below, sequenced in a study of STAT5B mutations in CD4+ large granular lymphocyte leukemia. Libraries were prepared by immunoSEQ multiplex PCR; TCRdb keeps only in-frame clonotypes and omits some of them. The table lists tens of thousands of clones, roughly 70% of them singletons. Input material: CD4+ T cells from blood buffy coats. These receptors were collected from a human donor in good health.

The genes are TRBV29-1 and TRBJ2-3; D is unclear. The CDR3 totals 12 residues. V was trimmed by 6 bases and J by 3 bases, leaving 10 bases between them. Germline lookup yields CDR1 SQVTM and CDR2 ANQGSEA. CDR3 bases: TGCAGCGTGGACCACAGTACAGATACGCAGTATTTT. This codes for CSVDHSTDTQYF.

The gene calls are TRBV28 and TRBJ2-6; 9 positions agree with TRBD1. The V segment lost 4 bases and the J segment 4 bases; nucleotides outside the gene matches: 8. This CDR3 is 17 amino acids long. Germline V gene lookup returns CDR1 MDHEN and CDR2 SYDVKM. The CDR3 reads CASSSGTGLRGANVLTF. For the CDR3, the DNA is TGTGCCAGCAGTTCCGGGACAGGGCTGAGAGGGGCCAACGTCCTGACTTTC.

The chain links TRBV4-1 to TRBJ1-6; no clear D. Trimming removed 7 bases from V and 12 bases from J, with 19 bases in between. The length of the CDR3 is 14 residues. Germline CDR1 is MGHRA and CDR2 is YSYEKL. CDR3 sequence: CASTKTWMREPLHF. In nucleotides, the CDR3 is TGCGCCAGCACAAAAACTTGGATGCGGGAACCCCTCCACTTT.

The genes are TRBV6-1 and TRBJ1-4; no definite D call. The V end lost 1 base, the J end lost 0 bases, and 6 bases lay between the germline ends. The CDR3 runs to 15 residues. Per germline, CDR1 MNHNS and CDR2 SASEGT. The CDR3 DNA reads TGTGCCAGCAGTGAAGGGCATGCAACTAATGAAAAACTGTTTTTT. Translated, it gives CASSEGHATNEKLFF.

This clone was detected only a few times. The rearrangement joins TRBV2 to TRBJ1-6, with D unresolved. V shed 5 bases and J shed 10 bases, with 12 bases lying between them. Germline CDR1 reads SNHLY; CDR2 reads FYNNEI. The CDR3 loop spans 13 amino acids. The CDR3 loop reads CASSQAEQSPLHF. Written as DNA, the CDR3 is TGTGCCAGCAGTCAGGCCGAGCAGTCACCCCTCCACTTT.

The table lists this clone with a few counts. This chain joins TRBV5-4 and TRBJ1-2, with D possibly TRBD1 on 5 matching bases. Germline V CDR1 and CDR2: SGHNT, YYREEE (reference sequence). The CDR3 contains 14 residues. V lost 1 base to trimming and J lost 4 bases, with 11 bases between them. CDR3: CASSLTQGAYGYTF. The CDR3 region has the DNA TGTGCCAGCAGCTTGACCCAGGGTGCCTATGGCTACACCTTC.

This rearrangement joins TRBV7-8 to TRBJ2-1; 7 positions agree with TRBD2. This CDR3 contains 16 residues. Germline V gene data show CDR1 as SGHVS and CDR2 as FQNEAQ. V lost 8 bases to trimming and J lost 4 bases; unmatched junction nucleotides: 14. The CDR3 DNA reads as TGTGCCAGCGTCCCTCGGGTGGGTAGCGGGTACAATGAGCAGTTCTTC. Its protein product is CASVPRVGSGYNEQFF.

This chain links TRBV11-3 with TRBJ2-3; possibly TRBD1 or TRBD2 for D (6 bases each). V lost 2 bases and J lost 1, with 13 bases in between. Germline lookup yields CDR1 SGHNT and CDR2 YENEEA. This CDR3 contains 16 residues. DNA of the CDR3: TGTGCCAGCAGCTTAAGAGGGGGGCGCCGCACAGATACGCAGTATTTT. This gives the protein CASSLRGGRRTDTQYF.

The CDR3 loop reads CASSFGASSGRVHEQFF. CDR3 bases: TGTGCCAGCAGCTTTGGGGCCTCTAGCGGGAGGGTCCATGAGCAGTTCTTC. This chain uses TRBV11-2 with TRBJ2-1; 12 bases map to TRBD2. Germline trimming cut 3 bases from V and 8 bases from J; bases unmatched to any gene: 11. The CDR3 is 17 amino acids. Looked up from germline, CDR1 is SGHAT and CDR2 is FQNNGV.

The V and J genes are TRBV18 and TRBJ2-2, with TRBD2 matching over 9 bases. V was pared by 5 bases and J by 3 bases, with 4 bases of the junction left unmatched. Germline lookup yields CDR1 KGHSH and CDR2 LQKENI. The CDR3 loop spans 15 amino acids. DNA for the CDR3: TGTGCCAGCTCATTTAGCGGGAGTGACACCGGGGAGCTGTTTTTT. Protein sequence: CASSFSGSDTGELFF. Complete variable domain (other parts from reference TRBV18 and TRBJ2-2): NAGVMQNPRHLVRRRGQEARLRCSPMKGHSHVYWYRQLPEEGLKFMVYLQKENIIDESGMPKERFSAEFPKEGPSILRIQQVVRGDSAAYFCASSFSGSDTGELFFGEGSRLTVL.

This chain's CDR3 is CASSPRVLGNPGNTIYF. In DNA form, the CDR3 reads TGTGCCAGCAGCCCTAGGGTGCTGGGGAATCCTGGAAACACCATATATTTT. The chain recombines TRBV7-8 with TRBJ1-3; no clear D gene. The V gene lost 5 bases and the J gene lost 2 bases, with 19 bases spanning the gap. The CDR3 is 17 residues long. From germline, CDR1 is SGHVS and CDR2 FQNEAQ.

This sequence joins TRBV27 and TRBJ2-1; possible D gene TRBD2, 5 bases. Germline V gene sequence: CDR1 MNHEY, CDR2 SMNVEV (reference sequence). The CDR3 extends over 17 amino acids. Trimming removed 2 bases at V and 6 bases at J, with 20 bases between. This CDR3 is CASSLRTPAIAPNEQFF. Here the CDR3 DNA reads TGTGCCAGCAGTTTACGGACTCCTGCAATAGCCCCCAATGAGCAGTTCTTC.

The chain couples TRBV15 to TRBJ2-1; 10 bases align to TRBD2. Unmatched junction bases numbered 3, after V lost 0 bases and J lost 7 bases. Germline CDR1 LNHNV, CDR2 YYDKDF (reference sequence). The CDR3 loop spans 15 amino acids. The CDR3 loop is CATSRDLAGVNEQFF. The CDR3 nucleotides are TGTGCCACCAGCAGAGATCTAGCGGGGGTTAATGAGCAGTTCTTC.

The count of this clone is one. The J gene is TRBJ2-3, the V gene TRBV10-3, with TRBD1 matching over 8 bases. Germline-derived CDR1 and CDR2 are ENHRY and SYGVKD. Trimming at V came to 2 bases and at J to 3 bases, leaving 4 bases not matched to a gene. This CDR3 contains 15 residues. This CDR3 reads CAISEGRQGTDTQYF. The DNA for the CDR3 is TGTGCCATCAGTGAGGGGAGACAGGGGACAGATACGCAGTATTTT.

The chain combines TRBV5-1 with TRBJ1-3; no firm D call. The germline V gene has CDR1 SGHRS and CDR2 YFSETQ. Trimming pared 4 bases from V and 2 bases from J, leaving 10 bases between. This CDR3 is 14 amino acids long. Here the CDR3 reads CASSHGSPGNTIYF. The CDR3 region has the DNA TGCGCCAGCAGCCACGGGTCTCCTGGAAACACCATATATTTT.

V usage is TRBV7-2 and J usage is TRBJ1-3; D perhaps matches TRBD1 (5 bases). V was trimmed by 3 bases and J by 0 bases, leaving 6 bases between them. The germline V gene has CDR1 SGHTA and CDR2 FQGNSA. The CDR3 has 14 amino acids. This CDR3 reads CASSLTVSGNTIYF. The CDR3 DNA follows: TGTGCCAGCAGCTTGACAGTCTCTGGAAACACCATATATTTT.

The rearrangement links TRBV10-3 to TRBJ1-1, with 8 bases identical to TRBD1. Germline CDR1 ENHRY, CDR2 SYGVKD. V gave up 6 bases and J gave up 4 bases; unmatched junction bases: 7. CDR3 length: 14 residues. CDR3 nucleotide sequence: TGTGCCATCAGACTGACAGGGGCGGCCACTGAAGCTTTCTTT. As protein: CAIRLTGAATEAFF.